Shown below are 18 T cell receptor beta chains from a single sample sequenced in a study of vaccination effects on CD4 cells after COVID-19. Measured with immunoSEQ multiplex PCR; TCRdb has only the in-frame clones, and not every one. The repertoire holds roughly 63,000 clones, with 75% to 90% as singletons. The antigens these receptors bind are not known. Under the ViraFEST assay, PBMC were stimulated with viral peptide pools so that antigen-specific CD4+ T cells expanded. Sequencing was performed afterwards. Subsequent to a culture period of 10 to 11 days, CD4+ T cells were isolated. Nucleocapsid antibodies stayed negative before and after vaccination, showing no earlier SARS-CoV-2 infection. The sequencing here drew on CD4+ T cells from PBMCs cultured with SARS-CoV-2 spike peptides, taken before COVID-19 vaccination. These receptors came from a human donor who received a COVID-19 vaccine.

V and J are TRBV19 and TRBJ2-2, with D possibly called TRBD1 or TRBD2 (6 bases each). The germline V gene has CDR1 LNHDA and CDR2 SQIVND (reference sequence). Trimming took 9 bases from V and 4 from J, leaving 15 bases between them. This CDR3 has 14 amino acids. The CDR3 bases are TGTGCCAGCCACACCGGGGGCGGCACCGGGGAGCTGTTTTTT. It is translated as CASHTGGGTGELFF. The full variable domain, completed using reference TRBV19 and TRBJ2-2, is DGGITQSPKYLFRKEGQNVTLSCEQNLNHDAMYWYRQDPGQGLRLIYYSQIVNDFQKGDIAEGYSVSREKKESFPLTVTSAQKNPTAFYLCASHTGGGTGELFFGEGSRLTVL.

The chain links TRBV10-3 to TRBJ2-7, with D unresolved. The CDR3 has 16 amino acids. Germline lookup yields CDR1 ENHRY and CDR2 SYGVKD. V lost 5 bases and J lost 6, with 23 bases in between. The CDR3 loop is CAISREPVGESGEQYV. CDR3 in DNA: TGTGCCATCAGTCGTGAGCCCGTTGGGGAATCGGGCGAGCAGTACGTC.

This chain links TRBV7-6 with TRBJ1-2; TRBD1 is a possible D gene (6 bases). Germline loops: CDR1 SGHVS, CDR2 FNYEAQ. V was cut by 3 bases and J by 1 base, with 21 bases left in between. This CDR3 has 18 residues. The CDR3 loop reads CASSLSGAGQPVNYGYTF. The CDR3 DNA reads TGTGCCAGCAGCTTGTCGGGGGCAGGGCAACCGGTTAACTATGGCTACACCTTC.

The chain employs TRBV5-1 and TRBJ2-7, with D tentatively TRBD1 (6 bases). The CDR3 sequence is 14 residues long. Germline V gene data show CDR1 as SGHRS and CDR2 as YFSETQ. V lost 0 bases, J lost 7 bases, and 14 bases lay in between. CDR3 in DNA: TGCGCCAGCAGCTTGGTAGCTGGACAGAGTGAGCAGTACGTC. This sequence encodes CASSLVAGQSEQYV.

CDR3 amino acids: CATQDRYTDTQYF. CDR3 bases: TGTGCCACCCAGGACAGGTACACAGATACGCAGTATTTT. The V gene is TRBV14, the J gene TRBJ2-3; TRBD1 agrees at 7 bases. Per the germline V gene, CDR1 is SGHDN and CDR2 is FVKESK. CDR3 length: 13 residues. V shed 10 bases and J 2 bases; nucleotides not matched to a gene: 6.

V usage is TRBV24-1 and J usage is TRBJ2-1; 12 nucleotides align to TRBD2. This CDR3 comprises 19 residues. J gave up 3 bases and V 3 bases, and 11 bases lay outside the gene matches. Germline CDR1 reads KGHDR; CDR2 reads SFDVKD. CDR3 residues: CATSDATSGGSRRYNEQFF. The DNA of the CDR3 is TGTGCCACCAGTGATGCGACTAGCGGGGGATCTCGGCGCTACAATGAGCAGTTCTTC.

This sequence joins TRBV5-1 and TRBJ1-3; the D gene is possibly TRBD1 (5 bases). V was clipped by 1 base and J by 0 bases, with 11 bases between them. Germline lookup yields CDR1 SGHRS and CDR2 YFSETQ. The CDR3 loop spans 16 amino acids. CDR3 DNA sequence: TGCGCCAGCAGCTTGTGGGGACGGAGCTCTGGAAACACCATATATTTT. Protein: CASSLWGRSSGNTIYF. The full variable domain, its missing parts supplied by reference TRBV5-1 and TRBJ1-3, is KAGVTQTPRYLIKTRGQQVTLSCSPISGHRSVSWYQQTPGQGLQFLFEYFSETQRNKGNFPGRFSGRQFSNSRSEMNVSTLELGDSALYLCASSLWGRSSGNTIYFGEGSWLTVV.

The rearrangement uses TRBV5-1 and TRBJ1-1; TRBD1 matches at 8 bases. The CDR3 runs to 16 residues. Trimming took 0 bases from V and 0 from J; bases not matched to a gene: 4. CDR1 is SGHRS and CDR2 is YFSETQ in the germline V gene. CDR3 sequence reads: CASSLDRGYMNTEAFF. CDR3 DNA sequence: TGCGCCAGCAGCTTGGACAGGGGGTACATGAACACTGAAGCTTTCTTT.

CDR3 protein: CASSSRTGYTQYF. In DNA form, the CDR3 reads TGTGCCAGCAGCTCCCGGACAGGGTATACGCAGTATTTT. The rearrangement uses TRBV7-7 and TRBJ2-3; 8 bases agree with TRBD1. CDR1 is SSHAT, CDR2 FNYEAQ, per germline (reference sequence). This CDR3 has 13 residues. V lost 4 bases, J lost 7 bases, and 4 bases stayed unmatched.

V usage is TRBV5-1 and J usage is TRBJ1-5, with D perhaps TRBD1 (5 bases). V was trimmed by 3 bases and J by 5 bases, leaving 21 bases between them. CDR3 length equals 17 residues. Per the germline V gene, CDR1 is SGHRS and CDR2 is YFSETQ. DNA of the CDR3: TGCGCCAGCAGCTCAACTTACCCAGGGAGTGTAGATCAGCCCCAGCATTTT. It translates to CASSSTYPGSVDQPQHF.

The V and J genes are TRBV6-5 and TRBJ1-1; D uncertain. Germline CDR1 reads MNHEY; CDR2 reads SVGAGI. Between the trimmed V and J ends, which lost 5 bases and 11 bases, there was a span of 15 bases. The CDR3 covers 12 residues. CDR3 residues: CASSQTALGAFF. CDR3 nucleotides: TGTGCCAGCAGTCAAACAGCTCTTGGGGCTTTCTTT.

The V call is TRBV18, the J call TRBJ1-1, with TRBD1 as a possible D gene (6 bases). Germline assignment: CDR1 KGHSH and CDR2 LQKENI. The CDR3 covers 15 residues. Trimming removed 1 base at V and 1 base at J, with 10 bases between. The CDR3 spells CASSPLGQTNTEAFF. CDR3 nucleotide sequence: TGTGCCAGCTCACCACTGGGACAAACGAACACTGAAGCTTTCTTT.

This clone occurred once. The chain employs TRBV7-9 and TRBJ1-2; D is unclear. The length of the CDR3 is 14 residues. V shed 0 bases and J shed 8 bases, with 13 bases lying between them. Germline V lookup: CDR1 SEHNR, CDR2 FQNEAQ (reference sequence). The CDR3 reads CASSLARTGGGYTF. The CDR3 coding sequence is TGTGCCAGCAGCTTAGCGAGGACGGGAGGGGGCTACACCTTC.

The chain is built from TRBV6-5 and TRBJ1-1; TRBD1 matches 8 bases. This CDR3 has 14 amino acids. The V gene end was trimmed by 4 bases and the J gene end by 4 bases; junction bases not matched to a gene: 5. CDR1 and CDR2 (germline): MNHEY, SVGAGI. In DNA, the CDR3 is TGTGCCAGCAGTTTGGACAGGGCGACCACTGAAGCTTTCTTT. Encoded protein: CASSLDRATTEAFF.

This clone turned up a few times. The V gene is TRBV4-1, the J gene TRBJ2-5; 10 positions agree with TRBD2. V lost 4 bases, J lost 0 bases, and 5 bases stayed unmatched. CDR1 is MGHRA and CDR2 is YSYEKL in the germline V gene. The CDR3 length is 16 residues. The CDR3 is CASSLGAGGNQETQYF. The DNA of the CDR3 is TGCGCCAGCAGCCTCGGAGCGGGGGGGAACCAAGAGACCCAGTACTTC.

The chain carries TRBV6-6 and TRBJ2-1, with TRBD1 matching 9 bases. V shed 9 bases and J 6 bases; nucleotides not matched to a gene: 9. Looked up from germline, CDR1 is MNHNY and CDR2 is SVGAGI (reference sequence). The CDR3 sequence is 14 residues long. In DNA form, the CDR3 reads TGTGCCAGTGTCGGAGCGGACAGGGGCAATGAGCAGTTCTTC. Translated: CASVGADRGNEQFF.

The chain links TRBV7-2 to TRBJ1-1; weak D call: TRBD1 (6 bases). This CDR3 region has 16 residues. Germline V gene lookup returns CDR1 SGHTA and CDR2 FQGNSA. V was pared by 6 bases and J by 0 bases, with 17 bases between. The CDR3 protein is CASSKSRRGMNTEAFF. For the CDR3, the DNA is TGTGCCAGCAGTAAATCACGCAGGGGAATGAACACTGAAGCTTTCTTT. The whole variable domain, remainder taken from reference TRBV7-2 and TRBJ1-1, is GAGVSQSPSNKVTEKGKDVELRCDPISGHTALYWYRQSLGQGLEFLIYFQGNSAPDKSGLPSDRFSAERTGGSVSTLTIQRTQQEDSAVYLCASSKSRRGMNTEAFFGQGTRLTVV.

The rearrangement uses TRBV5-6 and TRBJ2-7; TRBD2 might be the D (6 bases). V was cut by 0 bases and J by 9 bases, with 13 bases left in between. The CDR3 runs 13 residues. Germline-derived CDR1 and CDR2 are SGHDT and YYEEEE. The CDR3 region has the DNA TGTGCCAGCAGCTTGGACACGGGGGTGGGGCAGTACGTC. Translation: CASSLDTGVGQYV.